These 20 T cell receptor beta chains share one sample of origin, sequenced in a study of blood T cell repertoires in COVID-19. TCRdb's table, derived via immunoSEQ multiplex PCR, lists solely in-frame clones and lacks some. In the table there are some 170,000 clones, approximately 85% of which are singletons. Sequencing used PBMCs or T cells enriched from blood (not recorded which). Receptors were obtained from a man aged 40-49 years who had recovered from COVID-19.

The chain has TRBV7-9 and TRBJ1-5; D is perhaps TRBD1 (5 bases). The germline CDR1 and CDR2 sequences are SEHNR and FQNEAQ (reference sequence). The CDR3 runs to 16 residues. Trimming shortened V by 4 bases and J by 3 bases, and 16 bases separated the two germline ends. Here the CDR3 DNA reads TGTGCCAGCAGCTCTCTAGGCGCGGGACTCAATCAGCCCCAGCATTTT. Amino acid sequence: CASSSLGAGLNQPQHF.

The chain carries TRBV12-5 and TRBJ2-2; 7 nucleotides align to TRBD1. Germline V CDR1 and CDR2: LGHNT, FRNRAP. The CDR3 is 13 residues long. J gave up 4 bases and V 6 bases, and 2 bases lay outside the gene matches. CDR3 protein: CASGQGRTGELFF. CDR3 nucleotides: TGTGCTAGTGGACAGGGGCGCACCGGGGAGCTGTTTTTT.

This clone was seen a handful of times. The rearrangement uses TRBV5-1 and TRBJ2-1; D is possibly TRBD2 (5 bases). This CDR3 has 15 amino acids. Trimming took 1 base from V and 9 from J, leaving 17 bases between them. Germline CDR1 reads SGHRS; CDR2 reads YFSETQ. The CDR3 loop is CASSLSGNVISEQFF. As DNA, the CDR3 is TGCGCCAGCAGCTTGTCGGGGAATGTAATTAGTGAGCAGTTCTTC.

CDR3 sequence reads: CASRPPTGRWEAFF. The CDR3 coding sequence is TGTGCCAGCAGACCACCTACAGGCCGATGGGAAGCTTTCTTT. The chain links TRBV7-9 to TRBJ1-1; a weak D match, TRBD1 (5 bases). V was cut by 6 bases and J by 8 bases, with 19 bases left in between. This CDR3 spans 14 amino acids. The V gene's germline CDR1 is SEHNR and CDR2 FQNEAQ (reference sequence).

The CDR3 DNA sequence: TGCGCCAGCAGCCAAGATAAGAGACAGGGGGGCACTGAAGCTTTCTTT. It yields the protein CASSQDKRQGGTEAFF. The chain links TRBV4-1 to TRBJ1-1, with TRBD1 matching over 9 bases. Germline V gene sequence: CDR1 MGHRA, CDR2 YSYEKL. The CDR3 is 16 amino acids. J lost 4 bases, V lost 0 bases, and 6 bases had no gene match.

J is TRBJ1-2 and V is TRBV30; TRBD1 agrees at 8 bases. V gave up 4 bases and J gave up 4 bases; unmatched junction bases: 2. CDR3 length: 12 amino acids. Germline loops: CDR1 GTSNPN, CDR2 SVGIG (reference sequence). The CDR3 reads CAWTGGFYGYTF. The DNA for the CDR3 is TGTGCCTGGACAGGGGGCTTCTATGGCTACACCTTC.

The chain recombines TRBV19 with TRBJ2-2, with 10 bases that match TRBD1. This CDR3 contains 16 residues. J was trimmed by 0 bases and V by 7 bases; bases with no gene match: 5. CDR1 is LNHDA, CDR2 SQIVND, per germline (reference sequence). The CDR3 spells CASKDRGTTNTGELFF. The CDR3 bases are TGTGCCAGTAAGGACAGGGGGACAACGAACACCGGGGAGCTGTTTTTT. Filled out from reference TRBV19 and TRBJ2-2, the complete variable domain reads DGGITQSPKYLFRKEGQNVTLSCEQNLNHDAMYWYRQDPGQGLRLIYYSQIVNDFQKGDIAEGYSVSREKKESFPLTVTSAQKNPTAFYLCASKDRGTTNTGELFFGEGSRLTVL.

The J gene is TRBJ2-7, the V gene TRBV10-3; TRBD1 agrees at 7 bases. Germline V lookup: CDR1 ENHRY, CDR2 SYGVKD. This CDR3 spans 14 amino acids. V was pared by 7 bases and J by 2 bases, with 8 bases of the junction left unmatched. This CDR3 is CAIKESGQAYEQYF. CDR3 coding DNA: TGTGCCATCAAGGAGTCCGGACAGGCCTACGAGCAGTACTTC.

The chain couples TRBV5-1 to TRBJ2-1, with TRBD1 identical over 9 bases. CDR3 length: 15 amino acids. Germline CDR1 and CDR2: SGHRS and YFSETQ. After removal of 5 bases from V and 3 bases from J, the junction contained 6 bases not matched to a gene. This CDR3 reads CASRTGQGDYNEQFF. In DNA, the CDR3 is TGCGCCAGCAGGACGGGACAGGGTGACTACAATGAGCAGTTCTTC. The full variable domain, with the rest looked up from reference TRBV5-1 and TRBJ2-1, is KAGVTQTPRYLIKTRGQQVTLSCSPISGHRSVSWYQQTPGQGLQFLFEYFSETQRNKGNFPGRFSGRQFSNSRSEMNVSTLELGDSALYLCASRTGQGDYNEQFFGPGTRLTVL.

The CDR3 DNA reads TGTGCCATCAGTGAGTCGATCGGTGGGGCAGGGCGCACCCTCCACTTT. Translation: CAISESIGGAGRTLHF. The rearrangement joins TRBV10-3 to TRBJ1-6; possible D gene TRBD1, 5 bases. CDR3 length: 16 amino acids. V was cut by 0 bases and J by 14 bases, with 20 bases left in between. Germline values: CDR1 ENHRY, CDR2 SYGVKD.

CDR3 residues: CASSETGAGGELFF. CDR3 nucleotide sequence: TGCGCCAGCAGTGAAACAGGGGCAGGCGGGGAGCTGTTTTTT. V usage is TRBV10-1 and J usage is TRBJ2-2; TRBD1 matches at 7 bases. This CDR3 has 14 amino acids. Germline values: CDR1 WNHNN, CDR2 SYGVQD (reference sequence). Trimming took 3 bases from V and 7 from J; bases not matched to a gene: 5.

This clone was found a few times. The chain employs TRBV6-5 and TRBJ1-6; TRBD1 is a possible D gene (5 bases). This CDR3 is built from 16 residues. Per the germline V gene, CDR1 is MNHEY and CDR2 is SVGAGI. V gave up 0 bases and J gave up 7 bases, with 13 bases separating them. The CDR3 spells CASSYSRQGYNSPLHF. DNA for the CDR3: TGTGCCAGCAGTTACTCGAGGCAGGGTTACAATTCACCCCTCCACTTT.

As to this clone: One junction end does not reproduce the germline sequence, and a read error may be involved. This rearrangement joins TRBV15 to TRBJ2-7; perhaps TRBD2 as D (6 bases). The CDR3 sequence is 17 residues long. Germline V gene data show CDR1 as LNHNV and CDR2 as YYDKDF (reference sequence). This chain's CDR3 is CAISRANAGPTSYEQYF. The DNA of the CDR3 is TGTGCCATCAGCAGAGCTAACGCGGGGCCCACCTCCTACGAGCAGTACTTC. Complete variable domain (other parts from reference TRBV15 and TRBJ2-7): DAMVIQNPRYQVTQFGKPVTLSCSQTLNHNVMYWYQQKSSQAPKLLFHYYDKDFNNEADTPDNFQSRRPNTSFCFLDIRSPGLGDTAMYLCAISRANAGPTSYEQYFGPGTRLTVT.

This clone was counted only a few times. The chain uses TRBV28 and TRBJ2-7, with TRBD2 matching over 10 bases. The J segment lost 2 bases and the V segment lost 4 bases, leaving 5 bases of the junction unmatched. This CDR3 comprises 15 residues. Germline values: CDR1 MDHEN, CDR2 SYDVKM. CDR3 sequence (DNA): TGTGCCAGCAGTTGGACTAGCGGAGTTACCTACGAGCAGTACTTC. Translated: CASSWTSGVTYEQYF.

This clone was seen just once. The chain carries TRBV29-1 and TRBJ1-2, with D uncertain. The CDR3 runs 11 residues. The germline CDR1 and CDR2 sequences are SQVTM and ANQGSEA. The V and J ends lost 4 bases and 1 base respectively, with 4 bases between them. The CDR3 sequence is CSVGSNYGYTF. CDR3 DNA: TGCAGCGTTGGGAGTAACTATGGCTACACCTTC.

The chain has TRBV29-1 and TRBJ1-5; D is perhaps TRBD1 (5 bases). CDR1 is SQVTM, CDR2 ANQGSEA, per germline. CDR3 size: 15 residues. V lost 8 bases and J lost 1, with 18 bases in between. CDR3 DNA: TGCAGCCTTATAACGCGGCAGGGAAGCAATCAGCCCCAGCATTTT. Amino acids: CSLITRQGSNQPQHF.

V usage is TRBV11-2 and J usage is TRBJ2-3; the D gene is possibly TRBD1 (6 bases). This CDR3 is 18 amino acids long. Germline CDR1 reads SGHAT; CDR2 reads FQNNGV. The ends were cut back, 5 bases at V and 3 bases at J, with 24 bases in the middle. The CDR3 protein is CASSQTGNRVRGTDTQYF. The CDR3 DNA follows: TGTGCCAGCAGCCAAACCGGGAACAGGGTCAGGGGAACAGATACGCAGTATTTT.

This clone was seen more than once but under ten times. The chain couples TRBV24-1 to TRBJ2-3; D not resolved. The CDR3 totals 13 residues. Between the trimmed V and J ends, which lost 3 bases and 0 bases, there was a span of 3 bases. The germline CDR1 and CDR2 sequences are KGHDR and SFDVKD. The CDR3 DNA follows: TGTGCCACCAGTGATGGCAGCACAGATACGCAGTATTTT. This translates into CATSDGSTDTQYF.

The chain combines TRBV11-2 with TRBJ2-2; no clear D. Germline loops: CDR1 SGHAT, CDR2 FQNNGV. Between the trimmed V and J ends, which lost 3 bases and 3 bases, there was a span of 8 bases. The CDR3 totals 14 residues. CDR3 residues: CASSFNSDTGELFF. CDR3 DNA sequence: TGTGCCAGCAGCTTTAACAGTGACACCGGGGAGCTGTTTTTT.

The genes are TRBV28 and TRBJ1-2, with a tentative D call TRBD1 (6 bases). CDR3 length equals 14 residues. V was trimmed by 5 bases and J by 6 bases, leaving 16 bases between them. Germline V gene data show CDR1 as MDHEN and CDR2 as SYDVKM. The CDR3 is CASSRYRGADGYTF. The CDR3 region has the DNA TGTGCCAGCAGTCGGTATCGGGGGGCGGATGGCTACACCTTC.